Listed below are T cell receptor beta chains from one sample, sequenced in a study of kidney transplant recipient with SARS-CoV-2 infection. TCRdb redid the calling of the reads with MiXCR, one entry per CDR3 protein. The sample includes 250,000 or so distinct CDR3 sequences, 29% of them seen just once. This specimen was a blood sample, taken at baseline and on day 111 from a kidney transplant recipient. The receptors come from a male patient aged 30 to 40 who had COVID-19 and was a kidney transplant recipient. A share of the T cells may be of graft donor origin. CDR3s leave out the opening cysteine and the closing phenylalanine or tryptophan. Some rows mark clone size as missing; the rest say once, few, many or name a class of expanded clone.

CDR3: ASSDDGTAGKTYGYT
V: TRBV12-3/TRBV12-4
J: TRBJ1-2
size: many

CDR3: ASSGVLTNRKTYGYT
V: TRBV19
J: TRBJ1-2
size: many

CDR3: ASSLTQGPGELF
V: TRBV7-3
J: TRBJ2-2
size: many

CDR3: SGAEAYEQY
V: TRBV29-1
J: TRBJ2-7
size: many

CDR3: ASRDRVMNTEAF
V: TRBV6-5
J: TRBJ1-1
size: many

CDR3: ASSDEQGDSGANVLT
V: TRBV7-2
J: TRBJ2-6
size: many

CDR3: SASVGYSNQPQH
V: TRBV20-1
J: TRBJ1-5
size: many

CDR3: ASSVLSSYEQY
V: TRBV6-5
J: TRBJ2-7
size: many

CDR3: ASWNRQENTEAF
V: TRBV3-1
J: TRBJ1-1
size: few

CDR3: ARPDIVVRKTYGYT
V: TRBV5-3
J: TRBJ1-2
size: many

CDR3: SAVRPTGFSYEQY
V: TRBV20-1
J: TRBJ2-7
size: many

CDR3: ASAQGADGNQPQH
V: TRBV28
J: TRBJ1-5
size: many

CDR3: ASSCRNSRKTYGYT
V: TRBV5-6
J: TRBJ1-2
size: many

CDR3: ASSLPMGNEQF
V: TRBV27
J: TRBJ2-1
size: many

CDR3: ASSLSSGQETQY
V: TRBV5-1
J: TRBJ2-5
size: .

CDR3: ASREGGQNIQY
V: TRBV6-2/TRBV6-3
J: TRBJ2-4
size: few

CDR3: ASSLERVGTEAF
V: TRBV7-2
J: TRBJ1-1
size: many

CDR3: ASSQDGTSGEKLF
V: TRBV4-1
J: TRBJ1-4
size: .

CDR3: ASSKGQLNTGELF
V: TRBV7-2
J: TRBJ2-2
size: many

CDR3: ASSRPWGFQNTEAF
V: TRBV28
J: TRBJ1-1
size: many

CDR3: ASSSPGVSGGTDTQY
V: TRBV6-5
J: TRBJ2-3
size: .

CDR3: ASSYGPPISGLTGELF
V: TRBV3-1
J: TRBJ2-2
size: many

CDR3: ASSLAWGDLSGYT
V: TRBV7-9
J: TRBJ1-2
size: many

CDR3: ASSKRYHEGKTYGYT
V: TRBV7-1
J: TRBJ1-2
size: many

CDR3: ASSQTDGRDSPLH
V: TRBV23-1
J: TRBJ1-6
size: many

CDR3: ASSKLGKAGKTYGYT
V: TRBV11-1
J: TRBJ1-2
size: many

CDR3: AWQTGGEQY
V: TRBV30
J: TRBJ2-7
size: many

CDR3: ASSYSRNLVAEAF
V: TRBV6-5
J: TRBJ1-1
size: many

CDR3: ATSSLLAGGYNEQF
V: TRBV15
J: TRBJ2-1
size: many

CDR3: ASSGCDTSRKTYGYT
V: TRBV10-2
J: TRBJ1-2
size: many

CDR3: ASSAGAGGFYNSPLH
V: TRBV28
J: TRBJ1-6
size: many

CDR3: ASSSPLGAQWSEGAF
V: TRBV6-6
J: TRBJ1-1
size: few

CDR3: ASSPGHGLGGEAF
V: TRBV12-3/TRBV12-4
J: TRBJ1-1
size: many

CDR3: ASSLVPAGGPHEQF
V: TRBV7-2
J: TRBJ2-1
size: few

CDR3: ASSRLDPSGGANEQF
V: TRBV3-1
J: TRBJ2-1
size: many

CDR3: ASSLSSQTNSPLH
V: TRBV7-2
J: TRBJ1-6
size: many

CDR3: ASSTPGATGYGYT
V: TRBV5-4
J: TRBJ1-2
size: many

CDR3: ASSVQGGQLYEQY
V: TRBV9
J: TRBJ2-7
size: many

CDR3: ASSPTGSSQPQH
V: TRBV12-3/TRBV12-4
J: TRBJ1-5
size: many

CDR3: AISPLTDEQF
V: TRBV10-3
J: TRBJ2-1
size: many

CDR3: SARIETSGTDTQY
V: TRBV20-1
J: TRBJ2-3
size: .

CDR3: ASSLDRGINEQF
V: TRBV5-1
J: TRBJ2-1
size: few

CDR3: ASSQGRVANEQF
V: TRBV3-1
J: TRBJ2-1
size: many

CDR3: ASSVAPIGTSGAKQY
V: TRBV9
J: TRBJ2-7
size: many

CDR3: ASSLTSGRSNEQF
V: TRBV7-3
J: TRBJ2-1
size: many

CDR3: ASGVLAGTNTGELF
V: TRBV28
J: TRBJ2-2
size: .

CDR3: ASSLIRTGEAKNIQY
V: TRBV28
J: TRBJ2-4
size: many

CDR3: ASSSTVAGEQY
V: TRBV27
J: .
size: many

CDR3: ATSRDSNSPLH
V: TRBV24-1
J: TRBJ1-6
size: many

CDR3: ASSLFAVSSYEQY
V: TRBV27
J: TRBJ2-7
size: many

CDR3: ASSYSGRGQGATYEQY
V: TRBV6-5
J: TRBJ2-7
size: many

CDR3: ASSPDSGQQETQY
V: TRBV3-1
J: TRBJ2-5
size: many